These 19 T cell receptor beta chains were all obtained from the same sample, sequenced in a study of cytomegalovirus exposure and HLA in healthy donors. It was with 60 Vbeta and 13 Jbeta primers that the PCR ran. Assay used: immunoSEQ multiplex PCR; TCRdb lists only in-frame clones, some missing. The sample holds around 120,000 clones; approximately 80% are singletons and the top ten take 0.24%. The source material was PBMCs. These receptors came from a man aged 45-65 years in good health and CMV-seronegative.

The chain employs TRBV5-1 and TRBJ2-7, with a tentative D call TRBD1 (5 bases). Trimming pared 4 bases from V and 5 bases from J, leaving 19 bases between. CDR1 and CDR2 (germline): SGHRS, YFSETQ. The CDR3 runs to 15 residues. CDR3 amino acids: CASSADGSLDNEQYF. CDR3 DNA sequence: TGCGCCAGCAGCGCCGACGGCTCCCTGGACAACGAGCAGTACTTC.

The chain carries TRBV13 and TRBJ2-7; D ambiguous. Germline CDR1 is PRHDT and CDR2 is FYEKMQ (reference sequence). There are 15 residues in the CDR3. V gave up 2 bases and J gave up 0 bases, with 11 bases separating them. Written as DNA, the CDR3 is TGTGCCAGCAGCTTAAGGCAGGCTTACTCCTACGAGCAGTACTTC. Protein product: CASSLRQAYSYEQYF.

This chain uses TRBV7-3 with TRBJ1-5, with D maybe TRBD1 (5 bases). In germline, CDR1 is SGHTA, CDR2 FQGTGA. The CDR3 loop spans 17 amino acids. The germline V and J ends were trimmed by 1 base and 1 base, with 14 bases remaining between them. The CDR3 nucleotides are TGTGCCAGCAGCTTAAGAGTTTGGCAGGGAAGCAATCAGCCCCAGCATTTT. It specifies CASSLRVWQGSNQPQHF.

The genes are TRBV29-1 and TRBJ1-2, with D perhaps matching TRBD1 (5 bases). V lost 0 bases and J lost 5, with 10 bases in between. This CDR3 has 13 amino acids. CDR1 is SQVTM and CDR2 is ANQGSEA in the germline V gene. CDR3 protein: CSVEEGVRYGYTF. For the CDR3, the DNA is TGCAGCGTTGAAGAAGGGGTGCGGTATGGCTACACCTTC.

V gene TRBV5-6 combines with J gene TRBJ1-2; TRBD1 agrees at 8 bases. J was trimmed by 6 bases and V by 0 bases; bases with no gene match: 13. The germline gives CDR1 SGHDT, CDR2 YYEEEE. CDR3 length equals 17 residues. The CDR3, as DNA: TGTGCCAGCAGCTTGGTCGGCTTCTACAGGGGGTGGGATGGCTACACCTTC. It translates to CASSLVGFYRGWDGYTF.

The V gene is TRBV15, the J gene TRBJ2-7; tentative D call: TRBD2 (5 bases). The CDR3 contains 15 residues. CDR1 LNHNV and CDR2 YYDKDF come from the germline V gene (reference sequence). With 5 bases removed from V and 3 bases from J, the gap between germline ends came to 17 bases. The DNA of the CDR3 is TGTGCCACCAGCCGACTACTTGGAGGATACTACGAGCAGTACTTC. Translating it yields CATSRLLGGYYEQYF.

This chain uses TRBV10-2 with TRBJ2-3; 10 bases fit TRBD1. V shed 6 bases, J shed 8 bases, and the junction held 8 bases outside the gene matches. The CDR3 loop spans 14 amino acids. Germline loops: CDR1 WSHSY, CDR2 SAAADI. CDR3 nucleotides: TGCGCCAGCAGCTCCGGGACAGGGGCCCTTACGCAGTATTTT. Translating gives CASSSGTGALTQYF.

The CDR3: CASSQVAVSVSGANVLTF. In DNA, the CDR3 is TGTGCCAGCAGCCAAGTAGCGGTTTCAGTTTCTGGGGCCAACGTCCTGACTTTC. J is TRBJ2-6 and V is TRBV4-2; D might be TRBD2 (6 bases). CDR1 LGHNA and CDR2 YNFKEQ come from the germline V gene. V lost 1 base to trimming and J lost 1 base, with 14 bases between them. The CDR3 covers 18 residues.

The chain carries TRBV7-3 and TRBJ2-3; tentative D call: TRBD2 (7 bases). CDR1 is SGHTA, CDR2 FQGTGA, per germline. There are 14 residues in the CDR3. With 7 bases removed from V and 2 bases from J, the gap between germline ends came to 13 bases. The CDR3 loop is CASNPGGNTDTQYF. The CDR3 DNA sequence: TGTGCCAGCAACCCGGGGGGCAACACAGATACGCAGTATTTT.

The CDR3 coding sequence is TGTGCCAGCGACTCGGCGCGTGGGGCCAACGTCCTGACTTTC. It codes for CASDSARGANVLTF. This chain links TRBV6-1 with TRBJ2-6; no firm D call. Germline assignment: CDR1 MNHNS and CDR2 SASEGT. With 8 bases removed from V and 3 bases from J, the gap between germline ends came to 11 bases. CDR3 size: 14 residues.

V gene TRBV7-2 combines with J gene TRBJ1-1; no clear D. Germline V gene lookup returns CDR1 SGHTA and CDR2 FQGNSA. This CDR3 contains 19 residues. The V end was cut by 3 bases, the J end by 0 bases, with 23 bases between. CDR3 coding DNA: TGTGCCAGCAGCTTTGGCGGTCGTGGCCCCCCCACTATGAACACTGAAGCTTTCTTT. This sequence encodes CASSFGGRGPPTMNTEAFF.

This clone was seen once. The chain recombines TRBV28 with TRBJ2-6; maybe TRBD1 (6 bases). Germline CDR1 is MDHEN and CDR2 is SYDVKM. This CDR3 region has 15 residues. Trimming pared 4 bases from V and 3 bases from J, leaving 10 bases between. The DNA for the CDR3 is TGTGCCAGCAGTTCGAACAGGGTTGGGGCCAACGTCCTGACTTTC. Translating gives CASSSNRVGANVLTF.

The J gene is TRBJ2-7, the V gene TRBV29-1; 11 bases fit TRBD2. Matching the DNA end better, TRBJ2-1 makes the J call doubtful. The CDR3 spans 16 residues. Germline CDR1 is SQVTM and CDR2 is ANQGSEA. The CDR3 DNA sequence: TGCAGCGTTGTAGGACTAGCGGGCCGGGTTTACAATGAGCAGTTCTTC. This codes for CSVVGLAGRVYNEQFF.

V is TRBV15 and J is TRBJ1-6; tentatively, D is TRBD1 (6 bases). Looked up from germline, CDR1 is LNHNV and CDR2 is YYDKDF (reference sequence). CDR3 length: 17 residues. The V gene lost 0 bases and the J gene lost 10 bases, with 19 bases spanning the gap. CDR3 region: CATSREPRVGAVSPLHF. The CDR3 nucleotides are TGTGCCACCAGCAGAGAACCCAGGGTGGGGGCGGTCTCACCCCTCCACTTT.

V usage is TRBV6-5 and J usage is TRBJ2-1, with D uncertain. The length of the CDR3 is 13 residues. The ends were cut back, 0 bases at V and 6 bases at J, with 6 bases in the middle. Germline lookup yields CDR1 MNHEY and CDR2 SVGAGI. DNA for the CDR3: TGTGCCAGCAGTTACTCGTACGGCAATGAGCAGTTCTTC. Translated: CASSYSYGNEQFF.

The chain links TRBV15 to TRBJ2-1, with 8 bases matching TRBD2. CDR3 length equals 15 residues. V shed 0 bases and J 6 bases; nucleotides not matched to a gene: 4. The germline CDR1 and CDR2 sequences are LNHNV and YYDKDF (reference sequence). The CDR3 spells CATSRDGRAINEQFF. In nucleotides, the CDR3 is TGTGCCACCAGCAGAGACGGGAGGGCCATCAATGAGCAGTTCTTC.

V is TRBV10-3 and J is TRBJ2-6; 12 nucleotides line up with TRBD1. Trimming cost V 11 bases and J 4 bases; bases outside gene matches: 12. Germline V gene data show CDR1 as ENHRY and CDR2 as SYGVKD. The CDR3 has 17 amino acids. DNA of the CDR3: TGTGCCGCAAGGGTGGGACAGGGGGCAAACGGGGCCAACGTCCTGACTTTC. This encodes CAARVGQGANGANVLTF.

This chain joins TRBV6-1 and TRBJ1-2; D possibly corresponds to TRBD1 (5 bases). V lost 1 base and J 8 bases, leaving 14 bases between the germline ends. This CDR3 spans 14 amino acids. Germline V gene sequence: CDR1 MNHNS, CDR2 SASEGT. For the CDR3, the DNA is TGTGCCAGCAGTGAAGGCTGGGGGGAGGGAGGCTACACCTTC. This encodes CASSEGWGEGGYTF.

The chain is built from TRBV20-1 and TRBJ1-1; D is unclear. Between the trimmed V and J ends, which lost 5 bases and 10 bases, there was a span of 11 bases. CDR3 length: 10 residues. Germline V gene data show CDR1 as DFQATT and CDR2 as SNEGSKA (reference sequence). The CDR3 coding sequence is TGCAGTGCTTCGTCATTCGGAGCTTTCTTT. Translation gives CSASSFGAFF.